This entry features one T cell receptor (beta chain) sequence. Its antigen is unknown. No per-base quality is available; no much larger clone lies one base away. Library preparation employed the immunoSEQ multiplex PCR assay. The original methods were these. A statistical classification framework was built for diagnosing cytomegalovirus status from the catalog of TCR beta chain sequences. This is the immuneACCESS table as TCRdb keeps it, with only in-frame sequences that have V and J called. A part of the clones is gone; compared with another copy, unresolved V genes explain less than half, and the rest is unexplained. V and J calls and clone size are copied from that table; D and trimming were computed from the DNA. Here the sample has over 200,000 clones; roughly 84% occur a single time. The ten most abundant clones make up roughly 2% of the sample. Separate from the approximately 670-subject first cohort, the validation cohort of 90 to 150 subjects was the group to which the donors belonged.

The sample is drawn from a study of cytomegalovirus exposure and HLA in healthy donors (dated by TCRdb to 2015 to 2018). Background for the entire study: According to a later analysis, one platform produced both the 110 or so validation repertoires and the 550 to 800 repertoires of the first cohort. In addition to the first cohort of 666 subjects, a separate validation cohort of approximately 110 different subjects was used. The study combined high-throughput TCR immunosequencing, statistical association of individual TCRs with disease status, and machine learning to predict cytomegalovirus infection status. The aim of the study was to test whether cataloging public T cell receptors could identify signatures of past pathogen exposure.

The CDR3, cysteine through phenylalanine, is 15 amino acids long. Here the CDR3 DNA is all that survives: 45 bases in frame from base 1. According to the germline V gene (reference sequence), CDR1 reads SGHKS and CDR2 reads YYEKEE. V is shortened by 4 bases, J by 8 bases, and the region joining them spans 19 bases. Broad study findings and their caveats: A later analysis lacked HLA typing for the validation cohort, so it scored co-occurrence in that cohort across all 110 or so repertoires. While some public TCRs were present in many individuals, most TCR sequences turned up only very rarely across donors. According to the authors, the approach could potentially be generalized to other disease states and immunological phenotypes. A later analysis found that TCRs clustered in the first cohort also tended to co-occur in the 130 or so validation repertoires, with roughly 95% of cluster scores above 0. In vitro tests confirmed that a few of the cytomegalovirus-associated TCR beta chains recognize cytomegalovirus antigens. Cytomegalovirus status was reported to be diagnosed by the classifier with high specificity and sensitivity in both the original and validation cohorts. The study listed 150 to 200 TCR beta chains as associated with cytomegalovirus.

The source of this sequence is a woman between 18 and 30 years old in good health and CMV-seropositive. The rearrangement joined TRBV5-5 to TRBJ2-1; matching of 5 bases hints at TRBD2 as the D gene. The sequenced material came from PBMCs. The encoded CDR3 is CASSIRAGPRDEQFF. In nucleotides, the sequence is TGTGCCAGCAGCATTCGGGCGGGCCCACGGGATGAGCAGTTCTTC.